The 12 T cell receptor beta chains given below trace back to one sample, sequenced in a study of PD-1 blockade in mismatch repair-deficient tumors. Repertoires were generated with immunoSEQ multiplex PCR, while TCRdb's copy carries only in-frame clones and drops some. The profile shows under 150,000 clones, around nine tenths of them singletons. Here the sequenced sample was peripheral blood, taken 72 weeks after starting pembrolizumab. All receptors come from an adult with mismatch repair-deficient cancer.

The J gene is TRBJ1-5, the V gene TRBV7-2, with D maybe TRBD1 (5 bases). The germline CDR1 and CDR2 sequences are SGHTA and FQGNSA. V shed 5 bases and J shed 6 bases, with 17 bases lying between them. This CDR3 spans 15 amino acids. CDR3 DNA: TGTGCCAGCAGCACTACCCGGGACCCAACTCAGCCCCAGCATTTT. Protein product: CASSTTRDPTQPQHF.

This clone appeared a single time. The chain uses TRBV4-1 and TRBJ2-1; unclear D gene. Germline CDR1 MGHRA, CDR2 YSYEKL. Between the trimmed V and J ends, which lost 3 bases and 0 bases, there was a span of 15 bases. This CDR3 has 17 amino acids. The CDR3 here is CASSHLLLGSSYNEQFF. Written as DNA, the CDR3 is TGCGCCAGCAGCCACCTCCTACTCGGTTCCTCCTACAATGAGCAGTTCTTC.

This chain links TRBV6-1 with TRBJ2-2; D possibly uses TRBD1 or TRBD2 (5 bases each). This CDR3 region has 14 residues. CDR1 MNHNS and CDR2 SASEGT come from the germline V gene. The germline V and J ends were trimmed by 9 bases and 4 bases, with 15 bases remaining between them. CDR3 region: CASILLGVTGELFF. The CDR3 region has the DNA TGTGCCAGTATCTTACTGGGGGTCACCGGGGAGCTGTTTTTT.

The chain has TRBV19 and TRBJ2-1; 7 bases are shared with TRBD2. The V gene end was trimmed by 5 bases and the J gene end by 4 bases; junction bases not matched to a gene: 5. The CDR3 consists of 14 residues. Germline V gene sequence: CDR1 LNHDA, CDR2 SQIVND (reference sequence). The CDR3 region is CASSPGGVYNEQFF. The CDR3 bases are TGTGCCAGTAGTCCTGGGGGGGTTTACAATGAGCAGTTCTTC.

The chain employs TRBV7-9 and TRBJ2-2, with 7 nucleotides matching TRBD2. CDR3 length equals 14 residues. With 4 bases clipped from V and 1 base from J, the junction kept 0 bases outside the gene matches. Germline V lookup: CDR1 SEHNR, CDR2 FQNEAQ (reference sequence). The DNA for the CDR3 is TGTGCCAGCAGCTCTAGCGGGAACACCGGGGAGCTGTTTTTT. It is translated as CASSSSGNTGELFF.

The V call is TRBV19, the J call TRBJ1-5; the match to TRBD1 covers 8 bases. V shed 7 bases and J 4 bases; nucleotides not matched to a gene: 9. The CDR3 has 15 residues. CDR1 is LNHDA and CDR2 is SQIVND in the germline V gene (reference sequence). The chain's CDR3 is CASKSPGGWNQPQHF. CDR3 DNA: TGTGCCAGTAAATCGCCAGGGGGCTGGAATCAGCCCCAGCATTTT.

The chain combines TRBV6-5 with TRBJ1-2; D perhaps matches TRBD1 (5 bases). V gave up 1 base and J gave up 8 bases, with 17 bases separating them. Germline V lookup: CDR1 MNHEY, CDR2 SVGAGI. The CDR3 loop spans 15 amino acids. The CDR3 loop reads CASSYLGTPGEGYTF. The CDR3 bases are TGTGCCAGCAGTTACTTAGGGACTCCCGGGGAAGGCTACACCTTC.

The rearrangement joins TRBV30 to TRBJ2-7; no firm D call. Deletions cut 7 bases from V and 3 bases from J, with 4 bases between. CDR3 size: 9 residues. Germline loops: CDR1 GTSNPN, CDR2 SVGIG (reference sequence). The CDR3 DNA reads TGTGCCTATTGCTACGAGCAGTACTTC. Protein product: CAYCYEQYF.

The chain carries TRBV28 and TRBJ2-7; D gene unclear. V was shortened by 6 bases and J by 6 bases, with 12 bases between the two germline ends. The CDR3 extends over 12 amino acids. The V gene's germline CDR1 is MDHEN and CDR2 SYDVKM. CDR3 residues: CASSLEFSEQYF. CDR3 in DNA: TGTGCCAGCAGCCTTGAGTTTAGCGAGCAGTACTTC.

CDR3 nucleotides: TGTGCCAGCAGCCAAGAGACGGGGACAGGGGTGGACGAGCAGTACTTC. It specifies CASSQETGTGVDEQYF. The genes are TRBV4-2 and TRBJ2-7; 10 bases align to TRBD1. V dropped 0 bases and J dropped 5; count of bases not matched to a gene: 7. This CDR3 contains 16 residues. The germline gives CDR1 LGHNA, CDR2 YNFKEQ.

The chain uses TRBV6-1 and TRBJ2-7; unclear D gene. Germline CDR1 MNHNS, CDR2 SASEGT. CDR3 length: 13 residues. Deletions cut 9 bases from V and 2 bases from J, with 14 bases between. This CDR3 reads CASEPDRTYEQYF. The CDR3 DNA reads as TGTGCCAGTGAGCCTGACCGAACCTACGAGCAGTACTTC.

This sequence joins TRBV10-3 and TRBJ1-2; 9 nucleotides match TRBD1. Germline CDR1 reads ENHRY; CDR2 reads SYGVKD. The CDR3 extends over 14 amino acids. V was clipped by 6 bases and J by 8 bases; unmatched bases: 10. The CDR3 nucleotides read TGTGCCATCAGAGAGGACAGGGGCCAGTCGGGCTACACCTTC. This codes for CAIREDRGQSGYTF.